This T cell receptor beta chain comes out of a study of CD8 T cells in Susac syndrome. Reverse transcription used about 0.45 to 1 ug RNA and random hexamers. One entry per CDR3 protein, called by TCRdb with MiXCR from the immunoSEQ multiplex PCR reads. The profile covers approximately 190,000 distinct CDR3 sequences, with 85% to 95% appearing a single time and 0.1% taken by the ten largest. The CD8+ and CD4+ T cells were isolated magnetically using a negative isolation approach, whereas the TEMRA cells were enriched by FACS. The V segment lost 4 bases and the J segment 4 bases; nucleotides outside the gene matches: 6. Per the germline V gene, CDR1 is SGHDN and CDR2 is FVKESK. This CDR3 comprises 14 residues.

The chain carries TRBV14 and TRBJ2-7; 8 bases map to TRBD1. The specimen was CD4+ T cells from PBMCs. The sequence was collected from a human donor in good health. CDR3: CASSRGTGFYEQYV. The DNA for the CDR3 is TGTGCCAGCAGCCGGGGGACAGGATTTTACGAGCAGTACGTC.